The entry below describes one T cell receptor beta chain. Trimming cost V 5 bases and J 8 bases; bases outside gene matches: 8. The germline gives CDR1 MNHEY, CDR2 SVGAGI. CDR3 length: 13 amino acids. It was cDNA, reverse transcribed from extracted RNA, that served as the sequencing template. Profiling relied on immunoSEQ multiplex PCR, and the TCRdb table lists in-frame clones only, not all of them. The repertoire holds over 90,000 clones, 55% seen once, with around 8.8% in the top ten. This sample was taken from a study of CD8+ T cells in alopecia areata. J is TRBJ1-2 and V is TRBV6-5; 7 positions agree with TRBD1. Sequencing was carried out using CD4+ T cells sorted from blood. The receptor was derived from a human donor in good health. The CDR3 spells CASSLLGTEGYTF. Here the CDR3 DNA reads TGTGCCAGCAGTCTACTTGGGACAGAAGGCTACACCTTC.